Each of the 23 T cell receptor beta chains below was sequenced from the same sample in a study of control samples from healthy donors and cancer patients. The data were produced by immunoSEQ multiplex PCR, yet TCRdb's version contains in-frame clones alone and is incomplete. The sample has roughly 150,000 clones; 88% are singletons. Sequencing was done on a sample of blood. Receptors were obtained from a man aged 18-30 years in good health.

The rearrangement uses TRBV5-4 and TRBJ1-1; D gene unclear. There are 13 residues in the CDR3. Germline V lookup: CDR1 SGHNT, CDR2 YYREEE (reference sequence). Trimming took off 0 bases at V and 0 bases at J, with 3 bases between the two ends. In nucleotides, the CDR3 is TGTGCCAGCAGCTTGGACCTGAACACTGAAGCTTTCTTT. This sequence encodes CASSLDLNTEAFF.

The chain carries TRBV30 and TRBJ2-5; D unresolved. This CDR3 is 12 amino acids long. CDR1 is GTSNPN, CDR2 SVGIG, per germline (reference sequence). Trimming cost V 1 base and J 4 bases, with 7 bases left between them. The CDR3 loop is CAWSERIETQYF. In DNA form, the CDR3 reads TGTGCCTGGAGTGAGAGGATAGAGACCCAGTACTTC.

This clone was observed once. The V call is TRBV6-4, the J call TRBJ1-6, with D unclear. Trimming removed 3 bases at V and 6 bases at J, with 6 bases between. Germline CDR1 MRHNA, CDR2 SNTAGT. The CDR3 length is 13 residues. In DNA, the CDR3 is TGTGCCAGCAGTGAATCCGGTAATTCACCCCTCCACTTT. This codes for CASSESGNSPLHF.

The chain joins TRBV19 to TRBJ2-7; D not resolved. The CDR3 has 15 residues. Trimming took off 1 base at V and 3 bases at J, with 13 bases between the two ends. Germline CDR1 is LNHDA and CDR2 is SQIVND (reference sequence). The CDR3 loop is CASSIGDQPGYEQYF. The CDR3 DNA reads as TGTGCCAGTAGTATAGGTGACCAGCCCGGCTACGAGCAGTACTTC. Full variable domain (outside the CDR3, taken from reference TRBV19 and TRBJ2-7): DGGITQSPKYLFRKEGQNVTLSCEQNLNHDAMYWYRQDPGQGLRLIYYSQIVNDFQKGDIAEGYSVSREKKESFPLTVTSAQKNPTAFYLCASSIGDQPGYEQYFGPGTRLTVT.

The V gene is TRBV25-1, the J gene TRBJ1-2, with D uncertain. This CDR3 comprises 15 residues. V dropped 7 bases and J dropped 0 bases, with 15 bases sitting between them. Germline CDR1 is MGHDK and CDR2 is SYGVNS. The CDR3 spells CASTGILFPNYGYTF. The CDR3 bases are TGTGCCAGCACGGGCATTCTGTTCCCTAACTATGGCTACACCTTC.

V usage is TRBV6-2 or TRBV6-3 and J usage is TRBJ2-1; D is unclear. The germline V gene has CDR1 MNHEY and CDR2 SVGEGT. This CDR3 is built from 12 residues. V gave up 5 bases and J gave up 10 bases, with 12 bases separating them. Here the CDR3 reads CASSPEWGEQFF. In DNA form, the CDR3 reads TGTGCCAGCAGTCCCGAATGGGGAGAGCAGTTCTTC.

V usage is TRBV7-3 and J usage is TRBJ2-6; D is perhaps TRBD2 (5 bases). The V gene lost 6 bases and the J gene lost 1 base, with 10 bases spanning the gap. The CDR3 has 15 amino acids. The germline V gene has CDR1 SGHTA and CDR2 FQGTGA. The chain's CDR3 is CASSLTGSGANVLTF. The CDR3 DNA reads as TGTGCCAGCAGTCTAACGGGGTCTGGGGCCAACGTCCTGACTTTC. The whole variable domain, filled in from reference TRBV7-3 and TRBJ2-6, reads GAGVSQTPSNKVTEKGKYVELRCDPISGHTALYWYRQSLGQGPEFLIYFQGTGAADDSGLPNDRFFAVRPEGSVSTLKIQRTERGDSAVYLCASSLTGSGANVLTFGAGSRLTVL.

This clone qualifies as medium-sized. Within the sample, other DNA sequences also encode this same CDR3. The chain recombines TRBV6-1 with TRBJ2-3; TRBD2 matches 12 bases. The ends lost 3 bases at V and 4 bases at J; junction bases unmatched: 2. The CDR3 runs 15 residues. Germline V gene data show CDR1 as MNHNS and CDR2 as SASEGT. The CDR3 nucleotides are TGTGCCAGCAGTGAGCTAGCGGGGGGGCCAGATACGCAGTATTTT. Protein: CASSELAGGPDTQYF.

The chain combines TRBV30 with TRBJ1-1, with no clear D. This CDR3 is 14 amino acids long. In germline, CDR1 is GTSNPN, CDR2 SVGIG (reference sequence). The V end lost 8 bases, the J end lost 3 bases, and 19 bases lay between the germline ends. CDR3 residues: CAGEGHLGDTEAFF. CDR3 sequence (DNA): TGTGCCGGCGAGGGCCACCTTGGGGACACTGAAGCTTTCTTT.

The V gene is TRBV7-3, the J gene TRBJ2-3; 7 positions agree with TRBD2. Germline V gives CDR1 SGHTA, CDR2 FQGTGA. J gave up 1 base and V 2 bases, and 15 bases lay outside the gene matches. The CDR3 covers 19 residues. Here the CDR3 DNA reads TGTGCCAGCAGCTTATCCCCGTTGGGCGCGAGCGGGGGCACAGATACGCAGTATTTT. This gives the protein CASSLSPLGASGGTDTQYF.

V usage is TRBV18 and J usage is TRBJ1-4, with TRBD1 identical over 8 bases. This CDR3 has 15 amino acids. After removal of 3 bases from V and 6 bases from J, the junction contained 6 bases not matched to a gene. The germline CDR1 and CDR2 sequences are KGHSH and LQKENI. The CDR3 coding sequence is TGTGCCAGCTCACCTCGGACAGGGTCTGATGAAAAACTGTTTTTT. This codes for CASSPRTGSDEKLFF.

In nucleotides, the CDR3 is TGTGCCAGCAGTCCGGACAGGGGTGTACAAGAGACCCAGTACTTC. Residues: CASSPDRGVQETQYF. The rearrangement joins TRBV2 to TRBJ2-5; 9 positions agree with TRBD1. V shed 5 bases, J shed 2 bases, and the junction held 6 bases outside the gene matches. Per germline, CDR1 SNHLY and CDR2 FYNNEI. The CDR3 spans 15 residues.

This clone was seen only once. This rearrangement joins TRBV13 to TRBJ2-1; D ambiguous. The V end was cut by 0 bases, the J end by 7 bases, with 10 bases between. Germline V gene sequence: CDR1 PRHDT, CDR2 FYEKMQ (reference sequence). This CDR3 spans 14 amino acids. In DNA form, the CDR3 reads TGTGCCAGCAGCTTAGGCGGAAGACCTAATGAGCAGTTCTTC. This codes for CASSLGGRPNEQFF.

This chain uses TRBV28 with TRBJ1-2; possibly TRBD1 for D (5 bases). Germline lookup yields CDR1 MDHEN and CDR2 SYDVKM. The CDR3 sequence is 15 residues long. V was trimmed by 6 bases and J by 8 bases, leaving 22 bases between them. This CDR3 reads CASRFSGVGLEGYTF. In DNA form, the CDR3 reads TGTGCCAGCAGATTCTCGGGTGTGGGGCTGGAGGGCTACACCTTC.

The genes are TRBV6-2 or TRBV6-3 and TRBJ2-7; D could derive from TRBD1 or TRBD2 (5 bases each). Germline assignment: CDR1 MNHEY and CDR2 SVGEGT. This CDR3 has 14 residues. V gave up 6 bases and J gave up 0 bases, with 12 bases separating them. CDR3 amino acids: CASSPRGSSYEQYF. In DNA form, the CDR3 reads TGTGCCAGCAGCCCCCGGGGCTCCTCCTACGAGCAGTACTTC.

The chain joins TRBV27 to TRBJ2-3; D possibly corresponds to TRBD1 (6 bases). The V end was cut by 3 bases, the J end by 1 base, with 8 bases between. The CDR3 consists of 14 residues. Germline CDR1 MNHEY, CDR2 SMNVEV (reference sequence). CDR3 coding DNA: TGTGCCAGCAGTTTTCGACAGGGCACAGATACGCAGTATTTT. As protein: CASSFRQGTDTQYF.

The rearrangement joins TRBV4-3 to TRBJ1-1; no clear D. CDR1 and CDR2 from the germline V gene are LGHNA and YSLEER. This CDR3 has 14 residues. V lost 0 bases to trimming and J lost 4 bases, with 9 bases between them. CDR3 sequence reads: CASSQDSDSTEAFF. The CDR3 coding sequence is TGCGCCAGCAGCCAAGATTCAGATAGCACTGAAGCTTTCTTT.

The chain employs TRBV6-5 and TRBJ2-1, with D maybe TRBD2 (6 bases). The V gene lost 2 bases and the J gene lost 5 bases, with 13 bases spanning the gap. Per the germline V gene, CDR1 is MNHEY and CDR2 is SVGAGI. CDR3 length: 15 amino acids. CDR3 loop: CASSYQGGRDNEQFF. For the CDR3, the DNA is TGTGCCAGCAGTTACCAGGGAGGAAGGGACAATGAGCAGTTCTTC.

V and J are TRBV7-2 and TRBJ2-4, with 8 nucleotides matching TRBD1. Trimming at V came to 6 bases and at J to 5 bases, leaving 9 bases not matched to a gene. Germline CDR1 and CDR2: SGHTA and FQGNSA. The CDR3 is made up of 15 amino acids. The CDR3 coding sequence is TGTGCCAGCAGTACGGACAGGGCAGGCGAAAACATTCAGTACTTC. Amino acid sequence: CASSTDRAGENIQYF.

The CDR3, as DNA: TGTGCCAGCAGCGGAGGGTACGAGCAGTACTTC. It codes for CASSGGYEQYF. The rearrangement links TRBV5-4 to TRBJ2-7, with D maybe TRBD2 (6 bases). In germline, CDR1 is SGHNT, CDR2 YYREEE (reference sequence). V gave up 4 bases and J gave up 4 bases, with 6 bases separating them. The length of the CDR3 is 11 residues.

The V and J genes are TRBV6-2 or TRBV6-3 and TRBJ2-1; D is unresolved. In germline, CDR1 is MNHEY, CDR2 SVGEGT. The V end lost 0 bases, the J end lost 0 bases, and 21 bases lay between the germline ends. The CDR3 contains 20 residues. CDR3 sequence reads: CASSYSIVDSLESSYNEQFF. CDR3 in DNA: TGTGCCAGCAGTTACTCGATCGTTGATTCACTGGAGAGCTCCTACAATGAGCAGTTCTTC.

This clone was seen once. The chain combines TRBV28 with TRBJ2-3; D is unresolved. Germline CDR1 and CDR2: MDHEN and SYDVKM. This CDR3 is 14 amino acids long. The V end lost 4 bases, the J end lost 6 bases, and 14 bases lay between the germline ends. The CDR3 DNA is TGTGCCAGCAGTTCGGGCCTCAGAAGGGATACGCAGTATTTT. It encodes CASSSGLRRDTQYF.

The chain links TRBV7-9 to TRBJ2-1, with unresolved D. V gave up 0 bases and J gave up 4 bases, with 7 bases separating them. The CDR3 totals 14 residues. Germline loops: CDR1 SEHNR, CDR2 FQNEAQ (reference sequence). In nucleotides, the CDR3 is TGTGCCAGCAGCTTAGCGTACAGATACAATGAGCAGTTCTTC. It is translated as CASSLAYRYNEQFF. Based on the CDR3 plus reference TRBV7-9 and TRBJ2-1, the full variable domain is DTGVSQNPRHKITKRGQNVTFRCDPISEHNRLYWYRQTLGQGPEFLTYFQNEAQLEKSRLLSDRFSAERPKGSFSTLEIQRTEQGDSAMYLCASSLAYRYNEQFFGPGTRLTVL.